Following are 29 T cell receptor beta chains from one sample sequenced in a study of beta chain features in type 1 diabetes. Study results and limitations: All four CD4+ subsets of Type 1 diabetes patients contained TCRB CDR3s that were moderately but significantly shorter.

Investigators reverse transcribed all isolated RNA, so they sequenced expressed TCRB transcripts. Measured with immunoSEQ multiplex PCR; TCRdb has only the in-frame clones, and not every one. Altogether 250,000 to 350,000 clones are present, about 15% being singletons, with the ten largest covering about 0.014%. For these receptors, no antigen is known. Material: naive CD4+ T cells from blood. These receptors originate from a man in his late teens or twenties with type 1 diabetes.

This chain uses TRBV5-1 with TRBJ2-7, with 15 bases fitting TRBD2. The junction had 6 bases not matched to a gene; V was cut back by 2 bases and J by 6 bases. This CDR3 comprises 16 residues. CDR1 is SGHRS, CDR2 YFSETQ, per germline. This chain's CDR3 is CASSLAGLAGGLEQYF. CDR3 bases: TGCGCCAGCAGCTTAGCCGGACTAGCGGGAGGGCTCGAGCAGTACTTC.

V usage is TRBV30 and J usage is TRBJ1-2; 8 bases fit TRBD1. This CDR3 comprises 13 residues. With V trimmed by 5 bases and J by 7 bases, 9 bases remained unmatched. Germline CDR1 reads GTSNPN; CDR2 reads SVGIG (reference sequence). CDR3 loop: CAWATGDFGGYTF. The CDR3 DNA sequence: TGTGCCTGGGCGACAGGGGACTTTGGTGGCTACACCTTC.

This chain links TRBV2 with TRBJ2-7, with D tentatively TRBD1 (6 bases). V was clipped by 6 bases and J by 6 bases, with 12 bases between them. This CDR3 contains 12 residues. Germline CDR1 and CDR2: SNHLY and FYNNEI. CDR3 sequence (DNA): TGTGCCAGCAGCAAGGACAGCCCCGAGCAGTACTTC. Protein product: CASSKDSPEQYF.

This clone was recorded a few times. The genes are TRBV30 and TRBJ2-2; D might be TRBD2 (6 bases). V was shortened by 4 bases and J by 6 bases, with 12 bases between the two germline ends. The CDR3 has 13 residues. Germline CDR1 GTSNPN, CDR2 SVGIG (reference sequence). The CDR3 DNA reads TGTGCCTGGACCAACGGGGGTCCCGGGGAGCTGTTTTTT. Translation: CAWTNGGPGELFF.

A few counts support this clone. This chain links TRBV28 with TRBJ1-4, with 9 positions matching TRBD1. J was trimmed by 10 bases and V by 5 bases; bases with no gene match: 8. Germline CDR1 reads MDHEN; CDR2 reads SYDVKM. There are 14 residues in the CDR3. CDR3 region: CASSPGQGLGKLFF. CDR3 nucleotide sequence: TGTGCCAGCAGTCCGGGACAGGGTTTGGGAAAACTGTTTTTT.

CDR3 sequence (DNA): TGTGCCAGCAGCCCCGGGAAAGGGTCACACACAGATACGCAGTATTTT. As protein: CASSPGKGSHTDTQYF. The chain carries TRBV5-4 and TRBJ2-3; D is possibly TRBD2 (5 bases). V was cut by 4 bases and J by 2 bases, with 17 bases left in between. The CDR3 has 16 residues. Per the germline V gene, CDR1 is SGHNT and CDR2 is YYREEE (reference sequence).

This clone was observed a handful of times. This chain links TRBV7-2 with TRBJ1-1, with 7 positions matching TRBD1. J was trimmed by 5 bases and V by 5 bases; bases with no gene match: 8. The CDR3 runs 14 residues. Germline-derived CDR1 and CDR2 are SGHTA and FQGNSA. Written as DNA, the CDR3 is TGTGCCAGCAGCAAAACAGGGGTCCGTACTGAAGCTTTCTTT. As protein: CASSKTGVRTEAFF.

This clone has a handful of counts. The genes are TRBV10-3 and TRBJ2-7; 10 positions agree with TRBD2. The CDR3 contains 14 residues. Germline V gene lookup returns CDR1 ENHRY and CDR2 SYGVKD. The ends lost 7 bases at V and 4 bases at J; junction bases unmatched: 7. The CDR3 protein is CAITALAGSYEQYF. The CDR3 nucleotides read TGTGCCATCACAGCACTAGCGGGATCTTACGAGCAGTACTTC.

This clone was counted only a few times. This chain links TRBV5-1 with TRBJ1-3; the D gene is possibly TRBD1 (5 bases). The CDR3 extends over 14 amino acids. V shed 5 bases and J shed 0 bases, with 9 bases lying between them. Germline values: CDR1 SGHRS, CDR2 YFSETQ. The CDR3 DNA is TGCGCCAGCAGATGGACATTCTCTGGAAACACCATATATTTT. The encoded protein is CASRWTFSGNTIYF.

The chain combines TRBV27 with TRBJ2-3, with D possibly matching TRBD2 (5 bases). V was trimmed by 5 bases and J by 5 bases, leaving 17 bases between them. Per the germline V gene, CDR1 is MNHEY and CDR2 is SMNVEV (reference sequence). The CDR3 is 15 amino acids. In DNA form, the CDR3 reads TGTGCCAGCAGTCAGCCAGGACTGCTGGGAGATACGCAGTATTTT. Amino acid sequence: CASSQPGLLGDTQYF.

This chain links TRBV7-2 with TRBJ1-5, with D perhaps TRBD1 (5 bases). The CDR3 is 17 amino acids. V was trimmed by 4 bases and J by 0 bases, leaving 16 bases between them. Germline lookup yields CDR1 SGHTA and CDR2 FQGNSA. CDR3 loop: CASSSILDRYSNQPQHF. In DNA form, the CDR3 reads TGTGCCAGCAGCTCTATCCTAGACAGATATAGCAATCAGCCCCAGCATTTT.

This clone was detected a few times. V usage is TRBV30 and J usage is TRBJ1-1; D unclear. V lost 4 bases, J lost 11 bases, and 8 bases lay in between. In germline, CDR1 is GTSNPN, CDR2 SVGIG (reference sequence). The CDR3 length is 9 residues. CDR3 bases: TGTGCCTGGATGCCCGGGGCTTTCTTT. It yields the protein CAWMPGAFF.

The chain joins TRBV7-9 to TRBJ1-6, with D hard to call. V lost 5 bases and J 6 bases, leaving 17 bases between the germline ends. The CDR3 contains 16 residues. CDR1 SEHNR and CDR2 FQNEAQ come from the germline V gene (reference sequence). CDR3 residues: CASSPRPGGGNSPLHF. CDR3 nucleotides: TGTGCCAGCAGCCCAAGGCCGGGAGGAGGTAATTCACCCCTCCACTTT.

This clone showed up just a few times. CDR3: CASSLVGSVTVTGELFF. For the CDR3, the DNA is TGTGCCAGCAGCTTAGTAGGATCCGTGACAGTCACCGGGGAGCTGTTTTTT. This chain uses TRBV7-8 with TRBJ2-2; D might be TRBD1 (5 bases). This CDR3 has 17 residues. Germline V gives CDR1 SGHVS, CDR2 FQNEAQ. Trimming pared 1 base from V and 4 bases from J, leaving 16 bases between. The full variable domain, with the rest looked up from reference TRBV7-8 and TRBJ2-2, is GAGVSQSPRYKVAKRGQDVALRCDPISGHVSLFWYQQALGQGPEFLTYFQNEAQLDKSGLPSDRFFAERPEGSVSTLKIQRTQQEDSAVYLCASSLVGSVTVTGELFFGEGSRLTVL.

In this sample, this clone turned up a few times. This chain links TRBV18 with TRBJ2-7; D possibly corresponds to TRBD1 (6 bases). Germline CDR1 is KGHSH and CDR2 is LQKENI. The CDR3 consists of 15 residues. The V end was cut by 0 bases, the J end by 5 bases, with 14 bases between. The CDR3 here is CASSPPLRGYNEQYF. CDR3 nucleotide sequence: TGTGCCAGCTCACCACCGTTAAGGGGGTATAACGAGCAGTACTTC.

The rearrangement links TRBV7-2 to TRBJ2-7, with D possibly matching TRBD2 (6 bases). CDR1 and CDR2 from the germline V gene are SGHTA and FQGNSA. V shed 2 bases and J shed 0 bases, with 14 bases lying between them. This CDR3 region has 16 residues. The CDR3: CASSLTSTESSYEQYF. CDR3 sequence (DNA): TGTGCCAGCAGCTTAACTAGCACGGAAAGCTCCTACGAGCAGTACTTC.

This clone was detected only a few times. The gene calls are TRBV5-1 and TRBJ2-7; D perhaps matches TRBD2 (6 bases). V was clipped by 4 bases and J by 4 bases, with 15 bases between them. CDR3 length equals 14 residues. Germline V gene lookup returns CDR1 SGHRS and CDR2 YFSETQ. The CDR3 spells CASSLSGLLYEQYF. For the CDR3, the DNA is TGCGCCAGCAGCCTTTCGGGACTTCTATACGAGCAGTACTTC.

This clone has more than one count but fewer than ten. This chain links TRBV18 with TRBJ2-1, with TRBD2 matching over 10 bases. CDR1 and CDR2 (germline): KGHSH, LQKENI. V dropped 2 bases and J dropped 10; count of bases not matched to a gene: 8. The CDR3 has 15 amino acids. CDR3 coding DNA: TGTGCCAGCTCACCAGGACTAGCGGTACAGTCGGAGCAGTTCTTC. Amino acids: CASSPGLAVQSEQFF.

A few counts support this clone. As DNA, the CDR3 is TGTGCCAGCAGCTTGACCCGGTACGGCACCATATATTTT. It codes for CASSLTRYGTIYF. The J gene is TRBJ1-3, the V gene TRBV5-6; D unclear. This CDR3 has 13 amino acids. Germline V gene data show CDR1 as SGHDT and CDR2 as YYEEEE. The V end was cut by 1 base, the J end by 9 bases, with 11 bases between. Combining the CDR3 with reference TRBV5-6 and TRBJ1-3 gives the whole variable domain DAGVTQSPTHLIKTRGQQVTLRCSPKSGHDTVSWYQQALGQGPQFIFQYYEEEERQRGNFPDRFSGHQFPNYSSELNVNALLLGDSALYLCASSLTRYGTIYFGEGSWLTVV.

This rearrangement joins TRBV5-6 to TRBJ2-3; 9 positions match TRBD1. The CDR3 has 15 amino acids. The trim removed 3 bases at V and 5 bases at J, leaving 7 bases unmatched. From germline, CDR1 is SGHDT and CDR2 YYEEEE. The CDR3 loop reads CASSSHRGRGDTQYF. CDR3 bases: TGTGCCAGCAGCTCCCACAGGGGGCGGGGAGATACGCAGTATTTT. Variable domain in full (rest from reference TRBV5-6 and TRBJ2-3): DAGVTQSPTHLIKTRGQQVTLRCSPKSGHDTVSWYQQALGQGPQFIFQYYEEEERQRGNFPDRFSGHQFPNYSSELNVNALLLGDSALYLCASSSHRGRGDTQYFGPGTRLTVL.

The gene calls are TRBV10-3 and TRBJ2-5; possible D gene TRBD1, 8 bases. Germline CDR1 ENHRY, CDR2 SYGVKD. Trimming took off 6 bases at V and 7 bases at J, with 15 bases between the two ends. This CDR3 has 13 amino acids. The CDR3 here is CAISADREGTQYF. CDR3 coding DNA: TGTGCCATCAGCGCGGACAGGGAGGGGACCCAGTACTTC.

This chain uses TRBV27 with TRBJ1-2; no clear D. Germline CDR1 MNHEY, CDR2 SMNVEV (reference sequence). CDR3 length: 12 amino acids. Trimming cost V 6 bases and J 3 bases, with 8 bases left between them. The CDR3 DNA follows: TGTGCCAGCAGGGGTGAGGACTATGGCTACACCTTC. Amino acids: CASRGEDYGYTF.

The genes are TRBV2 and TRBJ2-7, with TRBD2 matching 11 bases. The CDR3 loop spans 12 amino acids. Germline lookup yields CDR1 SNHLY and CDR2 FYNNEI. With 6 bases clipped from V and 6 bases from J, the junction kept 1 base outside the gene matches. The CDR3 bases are TGTGCCAGCAGACTAGCGGGGGCCGAGCAGTACTTC. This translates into CASRLAGAEQYF.

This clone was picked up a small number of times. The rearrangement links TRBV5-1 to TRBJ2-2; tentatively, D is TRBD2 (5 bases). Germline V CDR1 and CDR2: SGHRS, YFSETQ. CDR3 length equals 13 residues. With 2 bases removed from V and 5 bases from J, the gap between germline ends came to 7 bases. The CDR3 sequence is CASSFGDTGELFF. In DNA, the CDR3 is TGCGCCAGCAGCTTCGGGGATACCGGGGAGCTGTTTTTT.

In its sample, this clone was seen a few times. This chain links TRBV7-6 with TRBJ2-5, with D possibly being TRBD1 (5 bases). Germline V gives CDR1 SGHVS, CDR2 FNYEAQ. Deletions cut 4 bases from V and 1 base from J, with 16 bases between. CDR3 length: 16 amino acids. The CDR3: CASSSQAQGGQETQYF. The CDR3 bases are TGTGCCAGCAGCTCCCAGGCGCAGGGCGGCCAAGAGACCCAGTACTTC.

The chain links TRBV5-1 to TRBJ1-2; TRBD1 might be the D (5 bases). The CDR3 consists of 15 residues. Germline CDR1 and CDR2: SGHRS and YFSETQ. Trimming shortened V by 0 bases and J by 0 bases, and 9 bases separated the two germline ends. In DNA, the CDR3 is TGCGCCAGCAGCTTGGGAGCAGGGACTAACTATGGCTACACCTTC. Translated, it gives CASSLGAGTNYGYTF.

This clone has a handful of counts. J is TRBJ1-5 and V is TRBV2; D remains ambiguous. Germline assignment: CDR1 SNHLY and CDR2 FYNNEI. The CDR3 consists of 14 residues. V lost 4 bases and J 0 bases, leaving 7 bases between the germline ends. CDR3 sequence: CASSAGDSNQPQHF. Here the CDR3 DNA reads TGTGCCAGCAGTGCCGGAGATAGCAATCAGCCCCAGCATTTT.

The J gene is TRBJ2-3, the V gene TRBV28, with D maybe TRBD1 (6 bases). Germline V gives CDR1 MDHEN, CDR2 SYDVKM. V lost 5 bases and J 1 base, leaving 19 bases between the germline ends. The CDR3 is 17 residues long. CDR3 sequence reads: CASSTPGGGRGTDTQYF. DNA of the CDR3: TGTGCCAGCAGTACTCCCGGTGGGGGCAGGGGCACAGATACGCAGTATTTT.

CDR3 bases: TGCGCCAGCAGCCCTTCGCCAGACACAGATACGCAGTATTTT. The encoded protein is CASSPSPDTDTQYF. This chain connects TRBV5-1 to TRBJ2-3; D is uncertain. The CDR3 contains 14 residues. The germline CDR1 and CDR2 sequences are SGHRS and YFSETQ. Trimming left V 4 bases short and J 2 bases short, with 11 bases between. Using reference TRBV5-1 and TRBJ2-3 for the parts outside the CDR3, the full variable domain is KAGVTQTPRYLIKTRGQQVTLSCSPISGHRSVSWYQQTPGQGLQFLFEYFSETQRNKGNFPGRFSGRQFSNSRSEMNVSTLELGDSALYLCASSPSPDTDTQYFGPGTRLTVL.